The 3 T cell receptor beta chains in this list originate from one sample, sequenced in a study of blood T cell repertoires in COVID-19. Profiling relied on immunoSEQ multiplex PCR, and the TCRdb table lists in-frame clones only, not all of them. The sample contains a few hundred thousand clones, roughly 90% of which appear only once. Sequenced input: peripheral blood. Every receptor here comes from a man between 18 and 35 years old with active or convalescent COVID-19.

The rearrangement joins TRBV11-2 to TRBJ2-5; 7 nucleotides line up with TRBD2. This CDR3 spans 16 amino acids. Germline V CDR1 and CDR2: SGHAT, FQNNGV. V shed 6 bases, J shed 7 bases, and the junction held 17 bases outside the gene matches. CDR3 sequence reads: CASRLAGSSGLGTQYF. CDR3 in DNA: TGTGCCAGCAGGTTGGCGGGCTCTAGCGGTTTAGGGACCCAGTACTTC. Using reference TRBV11-2 and TRBJ2-5 for the parts outside the CDR3, the full variable domain is EAGVAQSPRYKIIEKRQSVAFWCNPISGHATLYWYQQILGQGPKLLIQFQNNGVVDDSQLPKDRFSAERLKGVDSTLKIQPAKLEDSAVYLCASRLAGSSGLGTQYFGPGTRLLVL.

This clone was detected once. J is TRBJ1-3 and V is TRBV9; D possibly corresponds to TRBD1 (5 bases). V was pared by 3 bases and J by 0 bases, with 7 bases between. Germline V lookup: CDR1 SGDLS, CDR2 YYNGEE. The CDR3 has 14 residues. CDR3 sequence reads: CASSGDFSGNTIYF. CDR3 DNA: TGTGCCAGCAGCGGGGACTTCTCTGGAAACACCATATATTTT.

J is TRBJ1-2 and V is TRBV19; 12 bases match TRBD1. Trimming at V came to 8 bases and at J to 3 bases, leaving 16 bases not matched to a gene. The CDR3 covers 18 residues. Germline V CDR1 and CDR2: LNHDA, SQIVND (reference sequence). The CDR3 is CASQSLPGQGANHYGYTF. In DNA form, the CDR3 reads TGTGCCAGTCAATCCCTCCCGGGACAGGGGGCGAACCACTATGGCTACACCTTC.